This T cell receptor (beta chain) is from a study of T cells in Graves' hyperthyroidism and ophthalmopathy. Exclusions: uncontrolled infection, other autoimmune disease, pregnancy, lactation. Authors of the study amplified TCR beta CDR3 regions from RNA transcripts. Primed by the HTBI set, a first-round RT-PCR was run on the TCR CDR3. TCRdb redid the calling of the multiplex PCR reads with MiXCR, one entry per CDR3 protein. The sample has under 400,000 distinct CDR3 sequences; 20% to 30% are singletons. The CDR3 has 14 amino acids. Deletions cut 2 bases from V and 2 bases from J, with 9 bases between. Germline V CDR1 and CDR2: SGHRS, YFSETQ. The table lists this clonotype with many counts.

This sequence originates from a man aged 45 to 65 with Graves' hyperthyroidism. The chain links TRBV5-1 to TRBJ2-3; D is perhaps TRBD2 (5 bases). Sample: blood. The CDR3 DNA reads as TGCGCCAGCAGCTTAGCGGACGCCACAGATACGCAGTATTTT. Amino acid sequence: CASSLADATDTQYF.